These T cell receptor beta chains were read from a single sample in a study of blood T cell repertoires in COVID-19. The repertoire was sequenced with immunoSEQ multiplex PCR; TCRdb's copy has only in-frame clones and lacks some. Altogether hundreds of thousands of clones are present, roughly 89% being singletons, with the ten largest covering approximately 9.3%. The sample consisted of PBMCs or T cells enriched from blood (not recorded which). Receptor source: a woman aged 45-59 years who had recovered from COVID-19. CDR3s include the opening cysteine and the closing phenylalanine or tryptophan. D genes are given only for firm matches. Only part of the rows carry a size: once, few, many, or a class if the clone is expanded.

cdr3_length: 15
j_call: TRBJ2-5
v_call: TRBV27
d_call: TRBD1
clone_size: .
cdr3_aa: CASSSTDRGRETQYF
cdr3_nt: TGTGCCAGCAGTTCCACGGACAGGGGGCGAGAGACCCAGTACTTC

cdr3_length: 16
j_call: TRBJ2-2
v_call: TRBV6-2/TRBV6-3
d_call: .
clone_size: .
cdr3_aa: CASSYTRGFDTGELFF
cdr3_nt: TGTGCCAGCAGCTATACCAGGGGCTTCGACACCGGGGAGCTGTTTTTT

cdr3_length: 19
j_call: TRBJ2-1
v_call: TRBV7-9
d_call: TRBD2
clone_size: .
cdr3_aa: CASSLGGTSGGATYNEQFF
cdr3_nt: TGTGCCAGCAGCTTAGGTGGGACTAGCGGGGGGGCAACGTACAATGAGCAGTTCTTC

cdr3_length: 14
j_call: TRBJ1-1
v_call: TRBV7-9
d_call: TRBD1
clone_size: .
cdr3_aa: CASSPGQANTEAFF
cdr3_nt: TGTGCCAGCAGCCCGGGACAGGCGAACACTGAAGCTTTCTTT

cdr3_length: 14
j_call: TRBJ1-1
v_call: TRBV28
d_call: TRBD1
clone_size: .
cdr3_aa: CASTTTGASTEAFF
cdr3_nt: TGTGCCAGCACTACGACAGGGGCGAGTACTGAAGCTTTCTTT

cdr3_length: 15
j_call: TRBJ2-2
v_call: TRBV9
d_call: .
clone_size: .
cdr3_aa: CASGNRRPNTGELFF
cdr3_nt: TGTGCCAGCGGGAACAGGCGCCCGAACACCGGGGAGCTGTTTTTT

cdr3_length: 12
j_call: TRBJ2-1
v_call: TRBV27
d_call: .
clone_size: .
cdr3_aa: CASSPSYNEQFF
cdr3_nt: TGTGCCAGCAGTCCCAGCTACAATGAGCAGTTCTTC

cdr3_length: 12
j_call: TRBJ1-2
v_call: TRBV27
d_call: TRBD1
clone_size: .
cdr3_aa: CASTDRVHGYTF
cdr3_nt: TGTGCCAGCACCGACAGGGTTCATGGCTACACCTTC

cdr3_length: 15
j_call: TRBJ2-2
v_call: TRBV7-2
d_call: .
clone_size: few
cdr3_aa: CASSPRVVVTGELFF
cdr3_nt: TGTGCCAGCAGCCCCAGGGTAGTGGTCACCGGGGAGCTGTTTTTT

cdr3_length: 13
j_call: TRBJ1-2
v_call: TRBV7-9
d_call: .
clone_size: .
cdr3_aa: CASSPGGSGGYTF
cdr3_nt: TGTGCCAGCAGCCCTGGGGGCTCCGGGGGCTACACCTTC

cdr3_length: 13
j_call: TRBJ1-2
v_call: TRBV12-3/TRBV12-4
d_call: .
clone_size: .
cdr3_aa: CASRKQALGGYTF
cdr3_nt: TGTGCCAGCAGAAAACAGGCCCTGGGTGGCTACACCTTC

cdr3_length: 17
j_call: TRBJ2-1
v_call: TRBV30
d_call: TRBD2
clone_size: .
cdr3_aa: CAWSVRGRLAGRNEQFF
cdr3_nt: TGTGCCTGGAGTGTACGAGGAAGACTAGCGGGCCGCAATGAGCAGTTCTTC

cdr3_length: 13
j_call: TRBJ1-1
v_call: TRBV12-3/TRBV12-4
d_call: .
clone_size: once
cdr3_aa: CASSLIMNTEAFF
cdr3_nt: TGTGCCAGCAGTTTAATTATGAACACTGAAGCTTTCTTT

cdr3_length: 13
j_call: TRBJ2-5
v_call: TRBV18
d_call: .
clone_size: .
cdr3_aa: CASSRLQQETQYF
cdr3_nt: TGTGCCAGCTCACGGTTACAACAAGAGACCCAGTACTTC

cdr3_length: 15
j_call: TRBJ2-5
v_call: TRBV2
d_call: TRBD2
clone_size: .
cdr3_aa: CASSVSGGWQETQYF
cdr3_nt: TGTGCCAGCAGTGTTAGCGGGGGGTGGCAAGAGACCCAGTACTTC

cdr3_length: 18
j_call: TRBJ1-5
v_call: TRBV7-2
d_call: TRBD1
clone_size: .
cdr3_aa: CASSLRATGGGSNQPQHF
cdr3_nt: TGTGCCAGCAGCTTAAGGGCGACAGGGGGCGGGAGCAATCAGCCCCAGCATTTT

cdr3_length: 15
j_call: TRBJ2-2
v_call: TRBV9
d_call: .
clone_size: .
cdr3_aa: CASSRTVHDTGELFF
cdr3_nt: TGTGCCAGCAGCCGGACAGTCCATGACACCGGGGAGCTGTTTTTT

cdr3_length: 11
j_call: TRBJ1-1
v_call: TRBV20-1
d_call: .
clone_size: .
cdr3_aa: CSARAGLQAFF
cdr3_nt: TGCAGTGCTAGAGCGGGACTCCAAGCTTTCTTT

cdr3_length: 14
j_call: TRBJ1-2
v_call: TRBV9
d_call: .
clone_size: .
cdr3_aa: CASSPGAGEGGYTF
cdr3_nt: TGTGCCAGCAGCCCCGGGGCAGGGGAGGGAGGCTACACCTTC